Presented here are 15 T cell receptor beta chains from one specimen sequenced in a study of blood T cell repertoires in COVID-19. The protocol was immunoSEQ multiplex PCR, while the TCRdb copy is restricted to in-frame clones and leaves out a portion. The sample holds some 200,000 clones, 88% seen once. Sequenced: peripheral blood. The receptors were sampled from a man between 70 and 80 years old with acute or convalescent COVID-19.

The chain uses TRBV7-3 and TRBJ2-2, with TRBD2 matching over 7 bases. The CDR3 runs 15 residues. Unmatched junction bases numbered 8, after V lost 4 bases and J lost 6 bases. The V gene's germline CDR1 is SGHTA and CDR2 FQGTGA. Here the CDR3 DNA reads TGTGCCAGCAGCTCCACGACTAGCAAAGCCGGGGAGCTGTTTTTT. Protein product: CASSSTTSKAGELFF.

This chain links TRBV27 with TRBJ1-1; D remains ambiguous. The CDR3 sequence is 13 residues long. Trimming pared 5 bases from V and 1 base from J, leaving 8 bases between. CDR1 and CDR2 from the germline V gene are MNHEY and SMNVEV (reference sequence). CDR3 loop: CASSLNRNTEAFF. CDR3 bases: TGTGCCAGCAGTCTAAACCGGAACACTGAAGCTTTCTTT.

This chain links TRBV13 with TRBJ2-7, with TRBD1 matching 7 bases. With 5 bases clipped from V and 0 bases from J, the junction kept 4 bases outside the gene matches. The germline gives CDR1 PRHDT, CDR2 FYEKMQ (reference sequence). CDR3 size: 14 residues. The CDR3, as DNA: TGTGCCAGCAGCCGAGGGACAGCCTCCTACGAGCAGTACTTC. Its translation is CASSRGTASYEQYF.

This sequence joins TRBV24-1 and TRBJ2-1; TRBD2 aligns across 8 bases. The CDR3 is made up of 15 amino acids. Germline loops: CDR1 KGHDR, CDR2 SFDVKD. V shed 6 bases and J 5 bases; nucleotides not matched to a gene: 8. Here the CDR3 DNA reads TGTGCCACCAGTCCGTCGGGAGGGGGGAACAATGAGCAGTTCTTC. Encoded protein: CATSPSGGGNNEQFF.

This sequence joins TRBV5-4 and TRBJ2-5; D may be TRBD2 (6 bases). The CDR3 contains 13 residues. CDR1 is SGHNT and CDR2 is YYREEE in the germline V gene (reference sequence). The V and J ends lost 4 bases and 5 bases respectively, with 12 bases between them. The CDR3 sequence is CASSPGGGETQYF. CDR3 bases: TGTGCCAGCAGCCCGGGTGGGGGGGAGACCCAGTACTTC.

The V gene is TRBV9, the J gene TRBJ2-2; TRBD2 agrees at 7 bases. With V trimmed by 5 bases and J by 3 bases, 7 bases remained unmatched. CDR1 is SGDLS, CDR2 YYNGEE, per germline. This CDR3 is built from 15 residues. Written as DNA, the CDR3 is TGTGCCAGCAGTAGGGAGGGACTTCACACCGGGGAGCTGTTTTTT. This gives the protein CASSREGLHTGELFF.

The V call is TRBV7-3, the J call TRBJ2-2; perhaps TRBD1 as D (7 bases). The CDR3 covers 15 residues. Germline assignment: CDR1 SGHTA and CDR2 FQGTGA. The V end was cut by 4 bases, the J end by 5 bases, with 14 bases between. CDR3 nucleotide sequence: TGTGCCAGCAGCTCTACCCAGGGGGGAACCGGGGAGCTGTTTTTT. Translating gives CASSSTQGGTGELFF.

A single count supports this clone. CDR3 sequence: CASSQGQISQPQHF. CDR3 coding DNA: TGCGCCAGCAGCCAAGGACAGATCAGTCAGCCCCAGCATTTT. The chain carries TRBV4-3 and TRBJ1-5; tentative D call: TRBD1 (5 bases). The CDR3 has 14 amino acids. Trimming shortened V by 1 base and J by 6 bases, and 10 bases separated the two germline ends. Germline V lookup: CDR1 LGHNA, CDR2 YSLEER.

The J gene is TRBJ1-2, the V gene TRBV12-2. TRBV12-2 is described as a pseudogene. The CDR3 runs 14 residues. The CDR3 coding sequence is TGTGCAAGTCGCTCAAGGGGGGGCTACTATGGCTACACCTTC. This translates into CASRSRGGYYGYTF.

This chain links TRBV24-1 with TRBJ2-3; 7 bases line up with TRBD1. Looked up from germline, CDR1 is KGHDR and CDR2 is SFDVKD. Trimming at V came to 3 bases and at J to 8 bases, leaving 4 bases not matched to a gene. The CDR3 is made up of 13 amino acids. The CDR3 DNA is TGTGCCACCAGTGATCCGGACAGGAGTACGCAGTATTTT. Amino acid sequence: CATSDPDRSTQYF.

The chain couples TRBV19 to TRBJ1-5, with D unresolved. The CDR3 covers 13 residues. The germline CDR1 and CDR2 sequences are LNHDA and SQIVND (reference sequence). V was cut by 9 bases and J by 7 bases, with 16 bases left in between. Here the CDR3 DNA reads TGTGCCAGCTCGGTAGGAGGATTCCAGCCCCAGCATTTT. Its translation is CASSVGGFQPQHF.

V and J are TRBV19 and TRBJ2-1; 9 bases line up with TRBD2. The CDR3 contains 14 residues. V dropped 4 bases and J dropped 9; count of bases not matched to a gene: 7. Germline CDR1 LNHDA, CDR2 SQIVND (reference sequence). The chain's CDR3 is CASSRVAGVGEQFF. CDR3 nucleotides: TGTGCCAGTAGTAGGGTAGCGGGAGTGGGTGAGCAGTTCTTC.

CDR3 in amino acids: CAALGGYEQYF. CDR3 DNA sequence: TGTGCCGCATTAGGAGGCTACGAGCAGTACTTC. The chain links TRBV2 to TRBJ2-7; D might be TRBD2 (5 bases). Germline CDR1 and CDR2: SNHLY and FYNNEI. The CDR3 loop spans 11 amino acids. Trimming took 11 bases from V and 3 from J, leaving 11 bases between them.

The rearrangement joins TRBV20-1 to TRBJ2-7; 7 nucleotides align to TRBD2. Trimming at V came to 3 bases and at J to 2 bases, leaving 7 bases not matched to a gene. Germline values: CDR1 DFQATT, CDR2 SNEGSKA (reference sequence). The CDR3 has 14 residues. CDR3 sequence reads: CSASRGGSPYEQYF. The CDR3 nucleotides read TGCAGTGCTAGTAGGGGCGGGAGCCCCTACGAGCAGTACTTC.

The rearrangement links TRBV3-1 (or the pseudogene TRBV3-2) to TRBJ2-1, with 10 nucleotides matching TRBD2. The CDR3 has 14 residues. CDR1 is LGHDT, CDR2 YNNKEL, per germline (reference sequence). Trimming at V came to 4 bases and at J to 3 bases, leaving 0 bases not matched to a gene. The CDR3 sequence is CASSRTSGYNEQFF. CDR3 coding DNA: TGTGCCAGCAGCCGGACTAGCGGCTACAATGAGCAGTTCTTC.